This paragraph covers one T cell receptor (beta chain) sequence. Antigen: not known. This entry belongs to a study of CD8 T cells in Susac syndrome. Overall study results and limits: The relatively small number of individuals in the TCR sequencing and HLA analysis was acknowledged by the study.

Random hexamers served to reverse transcribe about 0.45 to 1 ug RNA. The authors amplified TCR beta CDR3 across 54 Vbeta and 13 Jbeta using immunoSEQ multiplex PCR. MiXCR, run by TCRdb on the immunoSEQ multiplex PCR reads, gives a single entry per CDR3 protein. This sample has about 69,000 distinct CDR3 sequences, with just under 95% found just once. V lost 6 bases to trimming and J lost 1 base, with 7 bases between them. Germline values: CDR1 MDHEN, CDR2 SYDVKM. This CDR3 is built from 14 residues. Sequencing of TCR beta was carried out in blood CD8+ and CD4+ T cells. Negative isolation was used for CD8+ and CD4+ T cells and FACS enrichment for TEMRA cells.

The genes are TRBV28 and TRBJ2-6; perhaps TRBD1 as D (5 bases). The sequence was collected from a human donor in good health. Sequencing input: CD8+ T cells from PBMCs. CDR3 in amino acids: CASRTVSGANVLTF. As DNA, the CDR3 is TGTGCCAGCAGGACAGTGTCTGGGGCCAACGTCCTGACTTTC.